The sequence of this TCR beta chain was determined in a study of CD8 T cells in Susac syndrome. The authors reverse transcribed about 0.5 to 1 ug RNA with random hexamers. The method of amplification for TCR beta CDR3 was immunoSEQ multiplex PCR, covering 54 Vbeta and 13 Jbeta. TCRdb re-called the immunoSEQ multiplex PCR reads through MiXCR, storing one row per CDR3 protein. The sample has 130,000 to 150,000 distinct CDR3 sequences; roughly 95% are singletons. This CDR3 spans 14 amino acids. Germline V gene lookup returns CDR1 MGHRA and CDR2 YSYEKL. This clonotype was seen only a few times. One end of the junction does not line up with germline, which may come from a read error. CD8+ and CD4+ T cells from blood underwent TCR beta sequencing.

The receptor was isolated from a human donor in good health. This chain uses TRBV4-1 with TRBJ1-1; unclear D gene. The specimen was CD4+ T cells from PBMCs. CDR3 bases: TGCGCCAGTAGCCAAGATCATATCAACACTGAAGCTTTCTTT. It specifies CASSQDHINTEAFF.